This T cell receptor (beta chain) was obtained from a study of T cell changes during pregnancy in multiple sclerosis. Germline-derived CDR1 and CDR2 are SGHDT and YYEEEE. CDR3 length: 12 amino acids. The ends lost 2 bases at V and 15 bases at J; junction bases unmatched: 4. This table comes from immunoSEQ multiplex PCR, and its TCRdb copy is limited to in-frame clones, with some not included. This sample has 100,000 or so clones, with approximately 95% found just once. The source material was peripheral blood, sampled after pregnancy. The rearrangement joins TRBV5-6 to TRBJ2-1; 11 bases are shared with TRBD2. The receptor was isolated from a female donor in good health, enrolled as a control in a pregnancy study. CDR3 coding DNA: TGTGCCAGCAGCTTACTAGCGGGAGACCCGTTCTTC. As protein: CASSLLAGDPFF.